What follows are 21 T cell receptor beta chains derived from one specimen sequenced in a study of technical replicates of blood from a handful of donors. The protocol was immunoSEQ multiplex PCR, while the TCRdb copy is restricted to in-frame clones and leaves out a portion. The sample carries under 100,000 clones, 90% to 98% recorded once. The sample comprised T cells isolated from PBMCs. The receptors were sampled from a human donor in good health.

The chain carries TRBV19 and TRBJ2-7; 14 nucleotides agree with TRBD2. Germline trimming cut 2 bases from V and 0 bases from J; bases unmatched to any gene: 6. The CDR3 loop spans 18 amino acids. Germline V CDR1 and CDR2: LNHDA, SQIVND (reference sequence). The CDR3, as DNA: TGTGCCAGTAGTATAACAGGACTAGCGGGAGGTCCCTCCTACGAGCAGTACTTC. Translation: CASSITGLAGGPSYEQYF.

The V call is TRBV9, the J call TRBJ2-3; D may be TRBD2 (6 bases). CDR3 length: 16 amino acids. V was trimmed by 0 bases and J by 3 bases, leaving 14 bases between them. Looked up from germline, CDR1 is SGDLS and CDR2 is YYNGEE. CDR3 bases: TGTGCCAGCAGCGTAGATGGAGGGTTAGGGACAGATACGCAGTATTTT. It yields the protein CASSVDGGLGTDTQYF.

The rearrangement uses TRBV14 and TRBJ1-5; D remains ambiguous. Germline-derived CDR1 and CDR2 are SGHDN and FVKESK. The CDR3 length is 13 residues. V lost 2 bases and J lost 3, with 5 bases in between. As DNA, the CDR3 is TGTGCCAGCAGCCAAATGGCCAATCAGCCCCAGCATTTT. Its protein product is CASSQMANQPQHF.

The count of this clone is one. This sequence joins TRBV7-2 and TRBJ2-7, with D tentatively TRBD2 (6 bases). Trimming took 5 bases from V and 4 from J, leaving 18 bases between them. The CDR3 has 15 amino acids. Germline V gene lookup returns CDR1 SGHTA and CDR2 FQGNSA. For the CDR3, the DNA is TGTGCCAGCAGCCATTATTCGGGAGTACAATACGAGCAGTACTTC. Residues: CASSHYSGVQYEQYF.

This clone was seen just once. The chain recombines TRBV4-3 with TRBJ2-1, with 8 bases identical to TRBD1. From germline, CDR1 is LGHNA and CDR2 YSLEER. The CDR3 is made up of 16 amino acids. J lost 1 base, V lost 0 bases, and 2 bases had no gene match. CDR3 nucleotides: TGCGCCAGCAGCCAAGATGGGACAGGTTCCTACAATGAGCAGTTCTTC. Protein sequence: CASSQDGTGSYNEQFF.

The CDR3 region is CASRAASHEQYF. The CDR3 coding sequence is TGTGCCAGTAGGGCCGCTTCCCACGAGCAGTACTTC. The chain combines TRBV19 with TRBJ2-7; D ambiguous. Trimming removed 6 bases from V and 5 bases from J, with 11 bases in between. The CDR3 length is 12 residues. Germline V gives CDR1 LNHDA, CDR2 SQIVND (reference sequence).

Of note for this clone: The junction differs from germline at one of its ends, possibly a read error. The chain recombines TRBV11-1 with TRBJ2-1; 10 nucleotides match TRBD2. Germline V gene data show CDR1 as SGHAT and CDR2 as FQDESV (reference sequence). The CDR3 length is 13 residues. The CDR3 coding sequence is TGTGCCAGCAGCCTAGCGGGAGTAAACGAGCAGTTCTTC. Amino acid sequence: CASSLAGVNEQFF.

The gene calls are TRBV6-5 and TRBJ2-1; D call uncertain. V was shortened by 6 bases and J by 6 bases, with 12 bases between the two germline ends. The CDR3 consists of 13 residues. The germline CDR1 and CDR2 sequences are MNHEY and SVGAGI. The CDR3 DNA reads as TGTGCCAGCAGCCTGACTCCAGCCAATGAGCAGTTCTTC. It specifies CASSLTPANEQFF.

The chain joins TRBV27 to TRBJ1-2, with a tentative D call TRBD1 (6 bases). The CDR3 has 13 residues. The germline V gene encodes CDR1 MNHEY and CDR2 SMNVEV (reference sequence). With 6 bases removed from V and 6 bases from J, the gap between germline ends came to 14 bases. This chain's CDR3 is CASRQKPGDGYTF. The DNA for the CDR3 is TGTGCCAGCAGACAAAAACCAGGGGATGGCTACACCTTC.

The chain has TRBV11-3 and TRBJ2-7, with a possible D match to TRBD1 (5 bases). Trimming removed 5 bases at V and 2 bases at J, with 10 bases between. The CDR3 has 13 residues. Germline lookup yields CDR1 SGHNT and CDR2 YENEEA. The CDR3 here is CASSIGAAYEQYF. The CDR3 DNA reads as TGTGCCAGCAGCATAGGGGCTGCCTACGAGCAGTACTTC.

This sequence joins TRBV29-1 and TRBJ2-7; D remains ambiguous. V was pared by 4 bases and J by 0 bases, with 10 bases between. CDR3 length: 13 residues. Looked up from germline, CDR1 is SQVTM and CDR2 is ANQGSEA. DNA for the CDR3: TGCAGCGTTGCAGCGTTTAGCTCCTACGAGCAGTACTTC. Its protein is CSVAAFSSYEQYF.

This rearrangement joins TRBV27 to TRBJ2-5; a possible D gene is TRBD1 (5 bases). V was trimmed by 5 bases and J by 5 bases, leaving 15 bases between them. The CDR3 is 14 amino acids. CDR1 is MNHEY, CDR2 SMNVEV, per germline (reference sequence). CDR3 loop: CASSIDSSGETQYF. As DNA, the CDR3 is TGTGCCAGCAGTATAGACAGCTCCGGGGAGACCCAGTACTTC.

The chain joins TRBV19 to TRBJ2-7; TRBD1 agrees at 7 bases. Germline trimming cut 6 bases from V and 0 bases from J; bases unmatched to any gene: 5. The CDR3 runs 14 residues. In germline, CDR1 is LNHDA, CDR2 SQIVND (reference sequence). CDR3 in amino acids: CASSLGGASYEQYF. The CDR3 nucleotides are TGTGCCAGTAGCCTAGGGGGCGCCTCCTACGAGCAGTACTTC.

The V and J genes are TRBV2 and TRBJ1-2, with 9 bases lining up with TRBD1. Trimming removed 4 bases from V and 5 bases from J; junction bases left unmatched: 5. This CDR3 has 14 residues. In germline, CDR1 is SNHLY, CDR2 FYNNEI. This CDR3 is CASSAPGQGYGYTF. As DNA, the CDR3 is TGTGCCAGCAGTGCCCCGGGACAGGGATATGGCTACACCTTC.

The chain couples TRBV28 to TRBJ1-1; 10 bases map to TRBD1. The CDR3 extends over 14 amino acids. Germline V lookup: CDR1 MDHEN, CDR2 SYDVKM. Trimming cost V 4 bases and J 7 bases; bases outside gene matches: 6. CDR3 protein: CASSSTDRGIEAFF. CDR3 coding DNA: TGTGCCAGCAGTTCAACGGACAGGGGGATTGAAGCTTTCTTT.

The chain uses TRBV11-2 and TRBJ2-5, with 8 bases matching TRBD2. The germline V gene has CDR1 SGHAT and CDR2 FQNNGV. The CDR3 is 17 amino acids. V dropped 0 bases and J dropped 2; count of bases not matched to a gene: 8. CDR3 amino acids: CASSLESLAGLQETQYF. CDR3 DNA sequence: TGTGCCAGCAGCTTAGAATCCCTAGCGGGCTTACAAGAGACCCAGTACTTC.

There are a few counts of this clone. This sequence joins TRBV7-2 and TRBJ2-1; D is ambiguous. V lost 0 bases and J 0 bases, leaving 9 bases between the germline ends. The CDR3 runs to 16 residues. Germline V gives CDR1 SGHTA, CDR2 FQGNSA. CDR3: CASSLAGWSSYNEQFF. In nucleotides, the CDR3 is TGTGCCAGCAGCTTAGCGGGTTGGAGCTCCTACAATGAGCAGTTCTTC.

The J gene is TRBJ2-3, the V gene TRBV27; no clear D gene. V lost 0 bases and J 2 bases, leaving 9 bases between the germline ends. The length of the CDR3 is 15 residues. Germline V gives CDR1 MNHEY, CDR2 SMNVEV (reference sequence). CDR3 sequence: CASSLSLSPTDTQYF. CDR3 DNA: TGTGCCAGCAGTTTATCGCTTAGTCCCACAGATACGCAGTATTTT.

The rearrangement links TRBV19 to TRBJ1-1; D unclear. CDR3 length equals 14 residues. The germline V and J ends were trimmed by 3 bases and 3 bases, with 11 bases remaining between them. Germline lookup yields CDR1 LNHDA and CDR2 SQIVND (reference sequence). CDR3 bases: TGTGCCAGTAGTATGGCCCTGCTTTACACTGAAGCTTTCTTT. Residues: CASSMALLYTEAFF.

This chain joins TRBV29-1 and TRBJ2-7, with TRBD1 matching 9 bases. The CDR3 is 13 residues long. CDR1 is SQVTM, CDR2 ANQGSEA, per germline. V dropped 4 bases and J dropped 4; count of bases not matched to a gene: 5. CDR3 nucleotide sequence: TGCAGCGTTGTCTACGGACAGGGGTACGAGCAGTACTTC. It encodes CSVVYGQGYEQYF.

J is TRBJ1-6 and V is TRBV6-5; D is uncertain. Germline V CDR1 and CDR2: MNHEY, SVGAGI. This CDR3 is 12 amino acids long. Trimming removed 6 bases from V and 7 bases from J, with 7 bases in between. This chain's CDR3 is CASSLSNSPLHF. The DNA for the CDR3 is TGTGCCAGCAGCCTTAGCAATTCACCCCTCCACTTT.